This T cell receptor (beta chain) was sequenced in a study of T cells in women clearing cervical HPV infection. Study-level findings and limits: Repertoire richness, not evenness, was significantly elevated in CIN3+ cases versus controls.

Profiling relied on immunoSEQ multiplex PCR, and the TCRdb table lists in-frame clones only, not all of them. In total, the table holds about 30,000 clones. Concerning this clone itself: Its cognate antigen is unknown. The sequenced fragment ends 3 residues before the CDR3 boundary, so the rest is inferred from the germline J gene.

The CDR3 contains 12 residues. Germline CDR1 is LNHDA and CDR2 is SQIVND (reference sequence). The clonotype comes from a woman aged 18 to 75 with a cervical HPV16 infection that either progressed to CIN3+ or cleared (not recorded which). Specimen: blood buffy coat. The V call is TRBV19, the J call TRBJ1-4; 8 positions match TRBD1. Partial CDR3 DNA: TGTGCCAGTACGGACAGGGAGGAGAAA. Protein sequence: CASTDREEK. The entire CDR3 reads CASTDREEKLFF. Full variable domain (rest looked up from reference TRBV19 and TRBJ1-4): DGGITQSPKYLFRKEGQNVTLSCEQNLNHDAMYWYRQDPGQGLRLIYYSQIVNDFQKGDIAEGYSVSREKKESFPLTVTSAQKNPTAFYLCASTDREEKLFFGSGTQLSVL.